This T cell receptor beta chain was sequenced for a study of blood T cell repertoires in COVID-19. Whole-study context: In each case, the material was cDNA or gDNA derived from T cells, B-cell-depleted T cells, or PBMCs.

CDR1 is SGHRS and CDR2 is YFSETQ in the germline V gene. The CDR3 is 15 amino acids. V lost 4 bases, J lost 1 base, and 14 bases lay in between. The Seattle site enrolled patients during active infection and followed them longitudinally. TCRdb keeps only in-frame clones here, not all; method: immunoSEQ multiplex PCR. The sample lists hundreds of thousands of clones, over 75% seen once, with roughly 2% in the top ten. The material sequenced was peripheral blood. This sequence was found in a woman aged 55-75 years with COVID-19, enrolled during active disease. This chain joins TRBV5-1 and TRBJ1-1; D remains ambiguous. Here the CDR3 DNA reads TGCGCCAGCAGCCAAGGAGGAAGAGCGAACACTGAAGCTTTCTTT. Translation: CASSQGGRANTEAFF.